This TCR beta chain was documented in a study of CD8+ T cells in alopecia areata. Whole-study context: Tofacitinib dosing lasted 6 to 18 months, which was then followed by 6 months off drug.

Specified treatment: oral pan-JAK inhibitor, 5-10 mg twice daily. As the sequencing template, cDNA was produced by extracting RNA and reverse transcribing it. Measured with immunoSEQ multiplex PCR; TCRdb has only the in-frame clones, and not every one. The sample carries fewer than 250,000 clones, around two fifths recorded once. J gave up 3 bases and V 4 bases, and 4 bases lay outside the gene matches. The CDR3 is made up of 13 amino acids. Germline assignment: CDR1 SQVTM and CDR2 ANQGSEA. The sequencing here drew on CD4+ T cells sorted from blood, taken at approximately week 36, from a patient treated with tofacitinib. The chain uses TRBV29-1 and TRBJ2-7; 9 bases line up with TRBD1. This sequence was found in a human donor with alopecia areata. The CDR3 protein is CSVATGGGYEQYF. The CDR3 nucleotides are TGCAGCGTTGCGACAGGGGGAGGCTACGAGCAGTACTTC.